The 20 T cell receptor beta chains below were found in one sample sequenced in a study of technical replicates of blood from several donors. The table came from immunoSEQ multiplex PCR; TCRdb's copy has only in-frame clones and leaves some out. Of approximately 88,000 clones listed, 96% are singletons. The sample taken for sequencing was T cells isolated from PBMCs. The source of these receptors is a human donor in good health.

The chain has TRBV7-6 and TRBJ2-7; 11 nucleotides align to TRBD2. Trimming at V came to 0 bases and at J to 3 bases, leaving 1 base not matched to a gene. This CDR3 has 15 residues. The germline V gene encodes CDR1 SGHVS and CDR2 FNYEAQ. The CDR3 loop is CASSLALAGGYEQYF. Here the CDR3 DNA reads TGTGCCAGCAGCTTAGCGCTAGCGGGAGGCTACGAGCAGTACTTC.

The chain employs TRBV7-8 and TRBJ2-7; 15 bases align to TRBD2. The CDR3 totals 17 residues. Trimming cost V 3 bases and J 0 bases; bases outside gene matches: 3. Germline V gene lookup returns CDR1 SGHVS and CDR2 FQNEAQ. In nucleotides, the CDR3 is TGTGCCAGCAGCTTCGGGACTAGCGGGGGGATCTCCTACGAGCAGTACTTC. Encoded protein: CASSFGTSGGISYEQYF.

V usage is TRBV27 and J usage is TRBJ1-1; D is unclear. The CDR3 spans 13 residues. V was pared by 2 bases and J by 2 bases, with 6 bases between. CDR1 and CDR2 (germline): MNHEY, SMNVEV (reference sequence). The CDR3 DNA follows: TGTGCCAGCAGTTTAGGAGCAAACACTGAAGCTTTCTTT. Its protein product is CASSLGANTEAFF.

Here the CDR3 DNA reads TGTGCCAGCAGCCCTCAGGGACTAGCGGGCACCGGGGAGCTGTTTTTT. Its protein is CASSPQGLAGTGELFF. The chain is built from TRBV7-3 and TRBJ2-2, with TRBD2 matching over 12 bases. CDR3 length: 16 amino acids. V trimming: 5 bases; J trimming: 4 bases; junction bases outside the gene matches: 5. CDR1 SGHTA and CDR2 FQGTGA come from the germline V gene.

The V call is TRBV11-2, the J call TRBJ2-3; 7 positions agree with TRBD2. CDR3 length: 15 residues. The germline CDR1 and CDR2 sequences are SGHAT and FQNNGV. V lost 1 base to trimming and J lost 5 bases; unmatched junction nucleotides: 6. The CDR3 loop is CASSLGTSFVDTQYF. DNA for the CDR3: TGTGCCAGCAGCTTAGGGACTAGTTTTGTAGATACGCAGTATTTT.

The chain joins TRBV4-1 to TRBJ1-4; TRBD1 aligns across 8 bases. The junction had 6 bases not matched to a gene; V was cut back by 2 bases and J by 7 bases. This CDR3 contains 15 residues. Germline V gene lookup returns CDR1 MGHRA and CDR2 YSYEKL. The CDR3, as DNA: TGCGCCAGCAGCCAACACAGGGGGATAGGTGAAAAACTGTTTTTT. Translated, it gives CASSQHRGIGEKLFF.

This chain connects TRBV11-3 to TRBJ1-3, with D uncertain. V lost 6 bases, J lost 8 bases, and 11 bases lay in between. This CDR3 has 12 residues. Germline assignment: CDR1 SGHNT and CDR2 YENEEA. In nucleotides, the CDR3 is TGTGCCAGCAGTCTTCGCCCGGACACCATATATTTT. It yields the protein CASSLRPDTIYF.

The CDR3 DNA is TGTGCCAGCAGACTAGGAGGAGATACGCAGTATTTT. This translates into CASRLGGDTQYF. J is TRBJ2-3 and V is TRBV28; D might be TRBD2 (5 bases). Germline V gives CDR1 MDHEN, CDR2 SYDVKM. V was trimmed by 6 bases and J by 5 bases, leaving 9 bases between them. The CDR3 length is 12 residues. Looking up the rest from reference TRBV28 and TRBJ2-3 gives the full variable domain: DVKVTQSSRYLVKRTGEKVFLECVQDMDHENMFWYRQDPGLGLRLIYFSYDVKMKEKGDIPEGYSVSREKKERFSLILESASTNQTSMYLCASRLGGDTQYFGPGTRLTVL.

The CDR3 DNA follows: TGTGCCAGCAGCTCGGGACAGCTCGGAGAGCAGTACTTC. Protein sequence: CASSSGQLGEQYF. V usage is TRBV7-6 and J usage is TRBJ2-7; TRBD1 matches 7 bases. The ends lost 4 bases at V and 7 bases at J; junction bases unmatched: 7. The CDR3 length is 13 residues. From germline, CDR1 is SGHVS and CDR2 FNYEAQ.

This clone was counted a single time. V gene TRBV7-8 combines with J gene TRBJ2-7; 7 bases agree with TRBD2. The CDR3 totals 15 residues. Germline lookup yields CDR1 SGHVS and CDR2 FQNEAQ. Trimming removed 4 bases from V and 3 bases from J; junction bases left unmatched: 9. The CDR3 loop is CASSSGPSGFYEQYF. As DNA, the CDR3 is TGTGCCAGCAGCTCTGGTCCTAGCGGTTTCTACGAGCAGTACTTC.

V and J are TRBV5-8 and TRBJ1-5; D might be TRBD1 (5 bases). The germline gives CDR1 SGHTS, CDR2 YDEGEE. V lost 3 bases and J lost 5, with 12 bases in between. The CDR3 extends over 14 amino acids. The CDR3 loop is CASSSGHTYQPQHF. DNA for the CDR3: TGTGCCAGCAGCTCTGGACACACTTATCAGCCCCAGCATTTT.

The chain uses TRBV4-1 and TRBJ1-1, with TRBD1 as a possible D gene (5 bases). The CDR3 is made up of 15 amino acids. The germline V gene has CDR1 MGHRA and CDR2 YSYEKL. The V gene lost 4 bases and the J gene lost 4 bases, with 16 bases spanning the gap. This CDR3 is CASSLETRGGTEAFF. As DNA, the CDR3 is TGCGCCAGCAGCCTAGAAACCCGGGGGGGCACTGAAGCTTTCTTT.

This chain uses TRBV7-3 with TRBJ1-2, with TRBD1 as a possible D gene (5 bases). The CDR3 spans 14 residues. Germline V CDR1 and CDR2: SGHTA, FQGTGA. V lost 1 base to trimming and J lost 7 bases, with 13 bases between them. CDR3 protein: CASSLIPREGGYTF. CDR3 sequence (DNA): TGTGCCAGCAGCTTAATTCCCAGGGAAGGTGGCTACACCTTC.

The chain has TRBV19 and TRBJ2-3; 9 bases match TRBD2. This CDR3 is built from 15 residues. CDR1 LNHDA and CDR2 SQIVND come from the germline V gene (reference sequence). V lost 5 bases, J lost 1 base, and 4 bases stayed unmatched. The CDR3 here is CASSPRGGGTDTQYF. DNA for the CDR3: TGTGCCAGTAGTCCCCGCGGGGGGGGCACAGATACGCAGTATTTT.

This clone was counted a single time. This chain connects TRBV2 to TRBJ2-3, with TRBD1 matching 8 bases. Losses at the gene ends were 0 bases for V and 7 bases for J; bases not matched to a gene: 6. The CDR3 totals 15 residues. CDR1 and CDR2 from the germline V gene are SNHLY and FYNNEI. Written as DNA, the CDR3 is TGTGCCAGCAGTGAAGCCCCAAGGACAGGGTATACGCAGTATTTT. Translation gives CASSEAPRTGYTQYF.

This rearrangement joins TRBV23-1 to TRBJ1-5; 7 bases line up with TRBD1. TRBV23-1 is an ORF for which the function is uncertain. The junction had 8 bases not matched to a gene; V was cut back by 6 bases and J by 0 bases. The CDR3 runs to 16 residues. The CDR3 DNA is TGCGCCAGCAGCGGGGACAGAATTTATAGCAATCAGCCCCAGCATTTT. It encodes CASSGDRIYSNQPQHF.

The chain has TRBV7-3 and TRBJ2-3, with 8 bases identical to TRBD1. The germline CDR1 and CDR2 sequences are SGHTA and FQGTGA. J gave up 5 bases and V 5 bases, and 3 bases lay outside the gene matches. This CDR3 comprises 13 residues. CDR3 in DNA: TGTGCCAGCAGCCGACAGGGGCAAGATACGCAGTATTTT. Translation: CASSRQGQDTQYF.

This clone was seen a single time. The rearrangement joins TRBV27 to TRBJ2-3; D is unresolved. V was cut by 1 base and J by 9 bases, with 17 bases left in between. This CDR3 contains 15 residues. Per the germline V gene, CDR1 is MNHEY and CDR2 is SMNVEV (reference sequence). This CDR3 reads CASSLLFLGRATQYF. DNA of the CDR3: TGTGCCAGCAGTTTATTATTTTTGGGCCGAGCCACGCAGTATTTT.

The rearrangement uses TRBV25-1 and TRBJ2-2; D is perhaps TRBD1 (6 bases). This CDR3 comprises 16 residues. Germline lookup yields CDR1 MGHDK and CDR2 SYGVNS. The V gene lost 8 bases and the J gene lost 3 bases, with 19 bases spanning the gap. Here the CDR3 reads CASSKRPGVDTGELFF. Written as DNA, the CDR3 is TGTGCCAGCTCAAAGCGGCCAGGGGTCGACACCGGGGAGCTGTTTTTT.

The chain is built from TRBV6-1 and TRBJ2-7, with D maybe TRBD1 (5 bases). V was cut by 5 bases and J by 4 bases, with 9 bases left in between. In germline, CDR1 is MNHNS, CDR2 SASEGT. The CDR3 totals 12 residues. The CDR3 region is CASSRQLYEQYF. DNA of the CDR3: TGTGCCAGCAGTAGACAGCTTTACGAGCAGTACTTC.